The 7 T cell receptor beta chains listed next were all sequenced from one sample in a study of shared T cell receptors in the human thymus (dated by TCRdb to the early 2020s). Libraries were made using the immunoSEQ multiplex PCR assay. The immuneACCESS repertoire file appears here via TCRdb, limited to in-frame rearrangements. These files lack a portion of the clones; in checked studies, under half of the deficit traces to unresolved V genes, and the cause of the others is not known. This sample comprises 500,000 to 550,000 clones, 75% to 80% of them detected only once. Of the sample, roughly 0.013% falls within the top ten clones. These data also formed part of another study, on human thymus T cells.

The sample consisted of thymocytes. These receptors all stem from a boy younger than two with a congenital heart defect. Donor details come from another sample of the same person, matched by shared clones.

Only one count was recorded for this clone. The genes are TRBV18 and TRBJ1-2; 8 bases agree with TRBD1. Trimming removed 4 bases from V and 6 bases from J; junction bases left unmatched: 7. The CDR3 extends over 14 amino acids. CDR1 and CDR2 (germline): KGHSH, LQKENI. CDR3 in DNA: TGTGCCAGCTCACTTTCTCAGGGGGCGGATGGCTACACCTTC. It specifies CASSLSQGADGYTF.

This clone was recorded once. The chain carries TRBV7-8 and TRBJ2-3; 11 nucleotides align to TRBD2. There are 17 residues in the CDR3. CDR1 is SGHVS, CDR2 FQNEAQ, per germline. Losses at the gene ends were 3 bases for V and 4 bases for J; bases not matched to a gene: 9. CDR3 protein: CASSFLAGGSEADTQYF. The CDR3 coding sequence is TGTGCCAGCAGCTTCCTAGCGGGAGGCTCCGAGGCAGATACGCAGTATTTT. Filled out from reference TRBV7-8 and TRBJ2-3, the complete variable domain reads GAGVSQSPRYKVAKRGQDVALRCDPISGHVSLFWYQQALGQGPEFLTYFQNEAQLDKSGLPSDRFFAERPEGSVSTLKIQRTQQEDSAVYLCASSFLAGGSEADTQYFGPGTRLTVL.

The V gene is TRBV7-2, the J gene TRBJ2-1; D is possibly TRBD2 (5 bases). The CDR3 totals 15 residues. Germline CDR1 SGHTA, CDR2 FQGNSA. V dropped 1 base and J dropped 8 bases, with 15 bases sitting between them. CDR3 coding DNA: TGTGCCAGCAGCTTAGAAGTAGCGAGCAAGGATGAGCAGTTCTTC. It specifies CASSLEVASKDEQFF. Combining the CDR3 with reference TRBV7-2 and TRBJ2-1 gives the whole variable domain GAGVSQSPSNKVTEKGKDVELRCDPISGHTALYWYRQSLGQGLEFLIYFQGNSAPDKSGLPSDRFSAERTGGSVSTLTIQRTQQEDSAVYLCASSLEVASKDEQFFGPGTRLTVL.

This clone was seen more than once but under ten times. This chain uses TRBV4-3 with TRBJ2-7, with TRBD2 matching 8 bases. Germline assignment: CDR1 LGHNA and CDR2 YSLEER. V lost 4 bases, J lost 3 bases, and 8 bases stayed unmatched. CDR3 size: 15 residues. CDR3 DNA: TGCGCCAGCAGCCGAGGGGGTAGCGGGATCTACGAGCAGTACTTC. Encoded protein: CASSRGGSGIYEQYF.

CDR3 sequence (DNA): TGTGCCAGCAGCTTCCGCGGTAGCACAGATACGCAGTATTTT. It yields the protein CASSFRGSTDTQYF. The chain combines TRBV7-6 with TRBJ2-3; no clear D gene. The CDR3 length is 14 residues. Trimming removed 3 bases from V and 0 bases from J, with 7 bases in between. The germline gives CDR1 SGHVS, CDR2 FNYEAQ.

The V call is TRBV5-1, the J call TRBJ2-1; tentative D call: TRBD2 (6 bases). Germline V gives CDR1 SGHRS, CDR2 YFSETQ. Trimming cost V 1 base and J 10 bases, with 18 bases left between them. The CDR3 covers 15 residues. The CDR3 DNA reads as TGCGCCAGCAGCTTGCCGCGGGAAGCGCGTAACGAGCAGTTCTTC. Protein sequence: CASSLPREARNEQFF.

V gene TRBV19 combines with J gene TRBJ2-5; no clear D. The germline V gene has CDR1 LNHDA and CDR2 SQIVND (reference sequence). Trimming cost V 5 bases and J 5 bases, with 12 bases left between them. This CDR3 comprises 13 residues. CDR3 in amino acids: CASSPWLRETQYF. The CDR3 nucleotides read TGTGCCAGTAGTCCCTGGCTGAGGGAGACCCAGTACTTC.